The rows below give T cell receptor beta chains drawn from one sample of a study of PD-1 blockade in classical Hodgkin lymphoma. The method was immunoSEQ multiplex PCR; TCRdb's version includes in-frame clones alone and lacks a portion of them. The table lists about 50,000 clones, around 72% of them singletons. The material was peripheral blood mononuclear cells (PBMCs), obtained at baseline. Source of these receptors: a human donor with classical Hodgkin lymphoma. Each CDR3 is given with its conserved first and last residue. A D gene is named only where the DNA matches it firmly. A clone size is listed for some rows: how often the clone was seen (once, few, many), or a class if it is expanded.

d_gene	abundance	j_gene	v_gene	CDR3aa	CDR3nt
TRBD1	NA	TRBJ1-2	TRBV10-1	CASTPPESDRYGYTF	TGCGCCAGCACCCCCCCCGAGTCGGACAGGTATGGCTACACCTTC
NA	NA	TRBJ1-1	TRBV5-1	CASSLYGGNTEAFF	TGCGCCAGCAGCTTGTACGGGGGGAACACTGAAGCTTTCTTT
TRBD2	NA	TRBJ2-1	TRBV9	CASSGSRGGSAYNEQFF	TGTGCCAGCAGCGGGTCCCGGGGCGGGAGTGCTTACAATGAGCAGTTCTTC
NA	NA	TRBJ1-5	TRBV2	CASSELQGNQPQHF	TGTGCCAGCAGTGAATTACAGGGCAATCAGCCCCAGCATTTT
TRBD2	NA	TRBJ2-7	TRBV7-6	CASSLAQGGSNEQYF	TGTGCCAGCAGCTTAGCGCAGGGCGGGAGTAACGAGCAGTACTTC
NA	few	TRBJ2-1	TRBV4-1	CASSQVVTSYNEQFF	TGCGCCAGCAGCCAAGTGGTCACCTCCTACAATGAGCAGTTCTTC
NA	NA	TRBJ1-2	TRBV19	CASSIGPTVDEGYTF	TGTGCCAGTAGTATTGGCCCTACTGTGGATGAGGGCTACACCTTC
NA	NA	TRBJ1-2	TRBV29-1	CSVEENNGYTF	TGCAGCGTTGAGGAAAATAATGGCTACACCTTC
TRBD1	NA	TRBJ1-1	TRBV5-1	CASSEGAGEITEAFF	TGCGCCAGCAGCGAGGGGGCGGGCGAAATCACTGAAGCTTTCTTT
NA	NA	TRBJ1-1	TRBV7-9	CASSLETGPTEAFF	TGTGCCAGCAGCTTGGAGACAGGCCCCACTGAAGCTTTCTTT